This is a list of T cell receptor beta chains from one sample in a study of T cells in Graves' hyperthyroidism and ophthalmopathy. A single record per CDR3 protein comes from TCRdb applying MiXCR to the multiplex PCR reads. The sample has 250,000 to 300,000 distinct CDR3 sequences, 17% seen once; the top ten hold about 51%. What was sequenced was blood. The source of these receptors is a woman aged 55-75 years with Graves' ophthalmopathy. CDR3s leave out the opening cysteine and the closing phenylalanine or tryptophan. A D gene is named only where the DNA matches it firmly.

J | D | V | CDR3
TRBJ2-7 | TRBD1 | TRBV6-2/TRBV6-3 | ASSGDRGTFHEQY
TRBJ2-7 | TRBD1 | TRBV14 | ASSQDLNLGQGISYEQY
- | - | TRBV12-3/TRBV12-4 | ASSRDLRGAF
TRBJ1-2 | TRBD1 | TRBV27 | ASSSRDRPESNYGYT
TRBJ1-2 | - | TRBV11-2 | ASSATHGYWHGYT
TRBJ2-3 | - | TRBV5-5 | ASSPWEATDTQY
TRBJ2-5 | TRBD2 | TRBV20-1 | SGRPGLAGGSAGPSGY
TRBJ1-5 | - | TRBV4-1 | ASSQRGGQPQH
TRBJ1-5 | TRBD1 | TRBV2 | ASSETGGFQPQH
TRBJ2-3 | - | TRBV7-2 | ASSFKGPHDTQY
TRBJ2-3 | TRBD2 | TRBV29-1 | SVEDYGGLSTDTQY
TRBJ2-1 | - | TRBV20-1 | SARKGSGFSYNEQF
TRBJ2-5 | - | TRBV15 | ATSRDRRTAEETQY
TRBJ1-2 | TRBD1 | TRBV7-9 | ASSFWTGGGYDGYT
TRBJ2-7 | - | TRBV11-2 | ASSLEFSGTYEQY
TRBJ2-7 | - | TRBV7-9 | ASSSDSREQY
TRBJ2-3 | TRBD2 | TRBV18 | ASFLVAGGPKDTQY
TRBJ1-6 | TRBD1 | TRBV4-3 | ASSQVETGQSPLH
TRBJ2-3 | TRBD2 | TRBV11-2 | ASSYGLAADTQY
TRBJ1-1 | - | TRBV4-1 | ASSQDLGRPRGSAF
TRBJ2-7 | - | TRBV7-2 | ASSLAVNSREQY
TRBJ2-7 | - | TRBV4-2 | ASSRAELDYEQY
TRBJ1-1 | TRBD1 | TRBV7-6 | ASSLGLGTGYTEAF
TRBJ2-7 | - | TRBV12-3/TRBV12-4 | ASTIAVGRSYEQY
TRBJ2-5 | - | TRBV27 | ASSSPGHPSTQY
TRBJ2-7 | TRBD1 | TRBV5-5 | ASSLRTGKGYEQY
TRBJ2-1 | TRBD2 | TRBV19 | ASSRVLAATYNEQF
TRBJ2-7 | TRBD1 | TRBV28 | ASRPLTGHIDEQY
TRBJ2-3 | TRBD2 | TRBV11-3 | ASSSTAGGVTDTQY
TRBJ1-3 | - | TRBV20-1 | SARDRPGRGLSGNTIY
TRBJ2-1 | TRBD2 | TRBV10-3 | AISESPLAGDHNEQF
TRBJ2-2 | - | TRBV24-1 | ATSGGSNTGELF
TRBJ2-1 | - | TRBV20-1 | SARPIYNEQF
TRBJ2-1 | TRBD1 | TRBV5-1 | ASSLTGTGSDNEQF
TRBJ2-6 | TRBD2 | TRBV20-1 | GGVAGANVLT
TRBJ1-1 | - | TRBV5-1 | ASSLGSGGTEAF
TRBJ1-2 | TRBD1 | TRBV7-2 | ASSYGTDATQGYT
TRBJ1-1 | - | TRBV19 | ASSPGQYTEAF
TRBJ2-3 | TRBD2 | TRBV4-3 | ASSQDSTSGFSKRTDTQY
TRBJ2-1 | - | TRBV30 | AWSLRSSYNEQF
TRBJ2-1 | TRBD2 | TRBV7-8 | ASSLGTSGSYEQF
TRBJ2-3 | - | TRBV2 | ASRLSGGTDTQY